This note documents a single T cell receptor beta chain sequence. The sample comes from a study of control samples from healthy donors and cancer patients. Germline V gives CDR1 SGHTA, CDR2 FQGNSA. V shed 1 base and J shed 3 bases, with 13 bases lying between them. CDR3 length: 15 amino acids. Clones were read by immunoSEQ multiplex PCR, and TCRdb kept only the in-frame ones, dropping some. The sample has about 110,000 clones; 90% are singletons. This sequence originates from a human donor in good health. The donor label of this sample is uncertain. What was sequenced was blood. This chain connects TRBV7-2 to TRBJ2-7, with a tentative D call TRBD1 (6 bases). The CDR3 nucleotides read TGTGCCAGCAGCTTAGAAGGGGGTTCGGGCTACGAGCAGTACTTC. It yields the protein CASSLEGGSGYEQYF.